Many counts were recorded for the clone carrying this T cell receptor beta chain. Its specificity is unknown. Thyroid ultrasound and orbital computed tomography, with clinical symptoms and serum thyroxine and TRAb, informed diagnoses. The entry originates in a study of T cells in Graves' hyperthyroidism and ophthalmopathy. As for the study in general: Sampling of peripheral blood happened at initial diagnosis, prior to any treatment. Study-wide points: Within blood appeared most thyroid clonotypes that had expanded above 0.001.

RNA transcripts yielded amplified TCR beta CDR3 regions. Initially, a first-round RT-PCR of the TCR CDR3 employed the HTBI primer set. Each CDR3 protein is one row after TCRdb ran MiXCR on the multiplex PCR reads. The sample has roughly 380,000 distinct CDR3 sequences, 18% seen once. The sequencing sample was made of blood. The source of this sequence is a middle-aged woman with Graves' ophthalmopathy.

CDR3 in DNA: TGTGCCAGCAGCCCGGGGGGGGTGGGTAGCAATCAGCCCCAGCATTTT. This encodes CASSPGGVGSNQPQHF. This chain connects TRBV28 to TRBJ1-5, with TRBD1 as a possible D gene (5 bases). From germline, CDR1 is MDHEN and CDR2 SYDVKM. V was pared by 6 bases and J by 0 bases, with 15 bases between. This CDR3 has 16 amino acids.